The 24 T cell receptor beta chains below were found in one sample sequenced in a study of blood T cell repertoires in COVID-19. The method was immunoSEQ multiplex PCR; TCRdb's version includes in-frame clones alone and lacks a portion of them. The repertoire has more than 60,000 clones, around 80% of them found once; the top ten carry approximately 6.2%. The sequenced sample was peripheral blood. These receptors were collected from a man in his sixties with active or convalescent COVID-19.

The rearrangement links TRBV2 to TRBJ1-3; D might be TRBD1 (6 bases). The CDR3 contains 17 residues. Germline loops: CDR1 SNHLY, CDR2 FYNNEI. Trimming shortened V by 3 bases and J by 0 bases, and 15 bases separated the two germline ends. The DNA of the CDR3 is TGTGCCAGCAGTGAGAGGGGGACGGTCCGCTCTGGAAACACCATATATTTT. Translation gives CASSERGTVRSGNTIYF. The full variable domain, with the rest looked up from reference TRBV2 and TRBJ1-3, is EPEVTQTPSHQVTQMGQEVILRCVPISNHLYFYWYRQILGQKVEFLVSFYNNEISEKSEIFDDQFSVERPDGSNFTLKIRSTKLEDSAMYFCASSERGTVRSGNTIYFGEGSWLTVV.

This chain links TRBV6-5 with TRBJ2-2; TRBD2 is a possible D gene (6 bases). The CDR3 loop spans 16 amino acids. Germline CDR1 and CDR2: MNHEY and SVGAGI. Deletions cut 1 base from V and 3 bases from J, with 12 bases between. CDR3 amino acids: CASSYYQRADTGELFF. CDR3 coding DNA: TGTGCCAGCAGTTACTACCAGCGGGCCGACACCGGGGAGCTGTTTTTT.

The rearrangement joins TRBV3-1 (or the pseudogene TRBV3-2) to TRBJ1-2, with TRBD1 matching over 12 bases. This CDR3 has 16 amino acids. The junction had 5 bases not matched to a gene; V was cut back by 2 bases and J by 4 bases. The germline gives CDR1 LGHDT, CDR2 YNNKEL (reference sequence). The DNA of the CDR3 is TGTGCCAGCAGCCAACCCGGGACAGGGGGCGGCTATGGCTACACCTTC. Its protein is CASSQPGTGGGYGYTF.

The V call is TRBV24-1, the J call TRBJ2-2; D gene uncertain. The V end was cut by 4 bases, the J end by 5 bases, with 4 bases between. CDR3 length: 12 residues. The germline CDR1 and CDR2 sequences are KGHDR and SFDVKD. The CDR3 DNA follows: TGTGCCACCAGTGACCCGACCGGGGAGCTGTTTTTT. Its protein is CATSDPTGELFF.

This clone was found a few times. This chain uses TRBV6-5 with TRBJ2-7; 7 bases align to TRBD1. The CDR3 extends over 13 amino acids. CDR1 and CDR2 (germline): MNHEY, SVGAGI. V gave up 9 bases and J gave up 3 bases; unmatched junction bases: 8. The CDR3 spells CASRGLSYYEQYF. The DNA of the CDR3 is TGTGCCAGTAGGGGGCTCTCTTACTACGAGCAGTACTTC.

As for this clone: A much larger clone lies a single base off, so this may be a read error. The CDR3 coding sequence is TGTGCCAGCAGTTTCGGACAGATGAACACTGAAGCTTTCTTT. This translates into CASSFGQMNTEAFF. The rearrangement links TRBV27 to TRBJ1-1, with D tentatively TRBD1 (6 bases). V was pared by 3 bases and J by 0 bases, with 8 bases between. The germline V gene has CDR1 MNHEY and CDR2 SMNVEV (reference sequence). This CDR3 has 14 residues.

The chain couples TRBV6-2 or TRBV6-3 to TRBJ1-6, with D perhaps matching TRBD1 (5 bases). CDR1 is MNHEY, CDR2 SVGEGT, per germline. V was clipped by 2 bases and J by 5 bases, with 10 bases between them. This CDR3 comprises 15 residues. The CDR3 region has the DNA TGTGCCAGCAGTTACCAGGGACTGAATAATTCACCCCTCCACTTT. Translating gives CASSYQGLNNSPLHF.

The CDR3 loop reads CASSLVGQGYEQYF. DNA for the CDR3: TGTGCCAGCAGCTTGGTGGGACAGGGATACGAGCAGTACTTC. The gene calls are TRBV5-6 and TRBJ2-7; 9 bases are shared with TRBD1. The CDR3 spans 14 residues. The germline V gene encodes CDR1 SGHDT and CDR2 YYEEEE. The V segment lost 0 bases and the J segment 4 bases; nucleotides outside the gene matches: 2.

This clone was counted a single time. The CDR3: CASSGLTGSTEAFF. CDR3 nucleotides: TGCGCCAGCAGCGGTCTGACAGGGAGCACTGAAGCTTTCTTT. The gene calls are TRBV5-1 and TRBJ1-1; 7 nucleotides line up with TRBD1. Germline V gene lookup returns CDR1 SGHRS and CDR2 YFSETQ. Losses at the gene ends were 4 bases for V and 4 bases for J; bases not matched to a gene: 7. CDR3 length: 14 residues.

The chain links TRBV6-5 to TRBJ2-3; TRBD1 might be the D (5 bases). V was clipped by 4 bases and J by 4 bases, with 6 bases between them. Per germline, CDR1 MNHEY and CDR2 SVGAGI. This CDR3 is built from 12 residues. The CDR3 loop is CASSSRADTQYF. The CDR3 DNA sequence: TGTGCCAGCAGTTCCAGGGCAGATACGCAGTATTTT.

This chain joins TRBV5-1 and TRBJ2-7, with D tentatively TRBD2 (5 bases). Trimming left V 4 bases short and J 3 bases short, with 11 bases between. The CDR3 covers 13 residues. Germline assignment: CDR1 SGHRS and CDR2 YFSETQ. CDR3 sequence (DNA): TGCGCCAGCAGCCAGGACGGACTCTACGAGCAGTACTTC. It codes for CASSQDGLYEQYF.

The chain combines TRBV5-5 with TRBJ1-1, with D possibly being TRBD1 (5 bases). CDR1 and CDR2 (germline): SGHKS, YYEKEE (reference sequence). The CDR3 spans 14 residues. Trimming left V 7 bases short and J 0 bases short, with 13 bases between. The chain's CDR3 is CASLKAGMNTEAFF. The CDR3 coding sequence is TGTGCCAGCCTGAAGGCAGGGATGAACACTGAAGCTTTCTTT.

This chain uses TRBV6-4 with TRBJ2-3, with 9 bases aligning to TRBD2. Germline V gene lookup returns CDR1 MRHNA and CDR2 SNTAGT. CDR3 length: 15 residues. V gave up 3 bases and J gave up 1 base; unmatched junction bases: 2. CDR3 residues: CASSEERGGTDTQYF. The CDR3 region has the DNA TGTGCCAGCAGTGAAGAGCGGGGGGGCACAGATACGCAGTATTTT.

V is TRBV18 and J is TRBJ2-1, with a weak D call TRBD2 (6 bases). V was shortened by 2 bases and J by 5 bases, with 16 bases between the two germline ends. The germline V gene encodes CDR1 KGHSH and CDR2 LQKENI. The CDR3 spans 16 residues. CDR3: CASSPFSREAHNEQFF. In nucleotides, the CDR3 is TGTGCCAGCTCACCATTTAGCAGGGAGGCACACAATGAGCAGTTCTTC.

This chain links TRBV6-5 with TRBJ1-5, with 9 bases matching TRBD1. The CDR3 consists of 15 residues. V shed 4 bases, J shed 0 bases, and the junction held 1 base outside the gene matches. In germline, CDR1 is MNHEY, CDR2 SVGAGI. CDR3 region: CASSWDRASNQPQHF. CDR3 DNA: TGTGCCAGCAGTTGGGACAGGGCTAGCAATCAGCCCCAGCATTTT.

The chain has TRBV2 and TRBJ2-5, with TRBD2 matching 13 bases. CDR1 is SNHLY, CDR2 FYNNEI, per germline. The V gene end was trimmed by 5 bases and the J gene end by 3 bases; junction bases not matched to a gene: 3. There are 15 residues in the CDR3. Here the CDR3 DNA reads TGTGCCAGCAGTCGGGGACTAGCGGGAAAAGAGACCCAGTACTTC. It translates to CASSRGLAGKETQYF. Supplemented by reference TRBV2 and TRBJ2-5, the full variable domain reads EPEVTQTPSHQVTQMGQEVILRCVPISNHLYFYWYRQILGQKVEFLVSFYNNEISEKSEIFDDQFSVERPDGSNFTLKIRSTKLEDSAMYFCASSRGLAGKETQYFGPGTRLLVL.

The V gene is TRBV9, the J gene TRBJ2-1; TRBD1 matches 12 bases. CDR3 length: 15 residues. After removal of 4 bases from V and 4 bases from J, the junction contained 3 bases not matched to a gene. Germline CDR1 SGDLS, CDR2 YYNGEE. The CDR3 sequence: CASSLGQGAYNEQFF. The DNA for the CDR3 is TGTGCCAGCAGCTTGGGACAGGGGGCTTACAATGAGCAGTTCTTC.

This clone was seen more than once but under ten times. The chain carries TRBV7-2 and TRBJ1-2; no firm D call. Trimming took off 6 bases at V and 4 bases at J, with 6 bases between the two ends. This CDR3 has 11 amino acids. Per germline, CDR1 SGHTA and CDR2 FQGNSA. In DNA form, the CDR3 reads TGTGCCAGCAGGGGCGCCTATGGCTACACCTTC. Translated, it gives CASRGAYGYTF.

The CDR3 sequence: CASSRDRLNTEAFF. DNA of the CDR3: TGTGCCAGCAGTCGGGACAGATTGAACACTGAAGCTTTCTTT. V is TRBV6-5 and J is TRBJ1-1; 7 bases are a match to TRBD1. The ends lost 5 bases at V and 0 bases at J; junction bases unmatched: 3. Germline CDR1 reads MNHEY; CDR2 reads SVGAGI. This CDR3 is built from 14 residues.

This CDR3 reads CATTSGGLGGTEAFF. The CDR3 DNA reads as TGTGCCACCACCTCCGGGGGACTCGGGGGCACTGAAGCTTTCTTT. J is TRBJ1-1 and V is TRBV10-3; perhaps TRBD1 as D (5 bases). CDR1 ENHRY and CDR2 SYGVKD come from the germline V gene. Trimming stripped 10 bases from V and 4 bases from J, with 22 bases between. The CDR3 runs 15 residues.

This chain connects TRBV11-3 to TRBJ1-2; TRBD1 aligns across 7 bases. Germline CDR1 reads SGHNT; CDR2 reads YENEEA. Trimming cost V 4 bases and J 3 bases; bases outside gene matches: 8. CDR3 length: 15 residues. CDR3 DNA: TGTGCCAGCAGCTCCGACAGGGACCGATACTATGGCTACACCTTC. Amino acid sequence: CASSSDRDRYYGYTF.

The V gene is TRBV27, the J gene TRBJ2-7, with 12 bases matching TRBD2. Trimming at V came to 2 bases and at J to 4 bases, leaving 6 bases not matched to a gene. The germline V gene encodes CDR1 MNHEY and CDR2 SMNVEV (reference sequence). This CDR3 comprises 16 residues. This CDR3 is CASSLGLAGMIYEQYF. CDR3 sequence (DNA): TGTGCCAGCAGTTTAGGACTAGCGGGGATGATATACGAGCAGTACTTC.

This clone occurred a few times. The rearrangement joins TRBV18 to TRBJ1-1; no reliable D call. Trimming stripped 4 bases from V and 1 base from J, with 13 bases between. The CDR3 has 15 residues. In germline, CDR1 is KGHSH, CDR2 LQKENI. This CDR3 is CASSLEGIGNTEAFF. For the CDR3, the DNA is TGTGCCAGCTCACTGGAGGGCATAGGGAACACTGAAGCTTTCTTT.

The rearrangement joins TRBV9 to TRBJ2-1; a weak D match, TRBD2 (6 bases). This CDR3 is built from 16 residues. Germline assignment: CDR1 SGDLS and CDR2 YYNGEE. V was pared by 3 bases and J by 2 bases, with 15 bases between. CDR3 bases: TGTGCCAGCAGCGGCCTCTACGGGGGAACCTACAATGAGCAGTTCTTC. This gives the protein CASSGLYGGTYNEQFF.